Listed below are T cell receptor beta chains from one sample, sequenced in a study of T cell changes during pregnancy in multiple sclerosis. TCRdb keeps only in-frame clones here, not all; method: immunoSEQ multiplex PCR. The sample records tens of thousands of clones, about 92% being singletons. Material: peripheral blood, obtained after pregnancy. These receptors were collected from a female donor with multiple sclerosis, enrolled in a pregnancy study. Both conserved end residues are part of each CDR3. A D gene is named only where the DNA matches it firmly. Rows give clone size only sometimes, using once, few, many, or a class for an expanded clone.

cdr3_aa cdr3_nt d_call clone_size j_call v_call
CASSPFTGGIDTQYF TGTGCCAGCAGTCCATTTACAGGGGGCATAGATACGCAGTATTTT TRBD1 . TRBJ2-3 TRBV27
CASSQDYSGTVSGELFF TGCGCCAGCAGCCAAGATTATAGCGGGACTGTATCCGGGGAGCTGTTTTTT TRBD2 . TRBJ2-2 TRBV4-3
CSASPTLGQYF TGCAGTGCTAGCCCGACGCTAGGGCAGTACTTC . . TRBJ2-7 TRBV20-1
CASGLQSSGRSEQFF TGTGCTAGTGGTCTCCAGAGTAGCGGGAGGTCCGAGCAGTTCTTC TRBD2 . TRBJ2-1 TRBV12-5
CASSVSGRDKDTQYF TGTGCCAGCAGCGTTAGCGGGAGAGATAAAGATACGCAGTATTTT TRBD2 . TRBJ2-3 TRBV11-2
CASSLVWAGGPHEQFF TGTGCCAGCAGCTTAGTTTGGGCGGGAGGGCCCCATGAGCAGTTCTTC TRBD2 once TRBJ2-1 TRBV11-2
CASSLVAGDNQPQHF TGTGCCAGCAGCTTGGTGGCAGGGGACAATCAGCCCCAGCATTTT . . TRBJ1-5 TRBV7-6
CASKGRVFSGYTF TGTGCCAGCAAGGGCAGGGTTTTTTCTGGCTACACCTTC . . TRBJ1-2 TRBV28
CSASRDTQYF TGCAGTGCTAGCCGGGATACGCAGTATTTT . . TRBJ2-3 TRBV20-1
CASSTSGNMNTEAFF TGTGCCAGCAGTACGAGCGGAAACATGAACACTGAAGCTTTCTTT . . TRBJ1-1 TRBV7-8
CASSLYRTPSYEQYF TGTGCCAGCAGCTTATACAGGACACCGTCCTACGAGCAGTACTTC . . TRBJ2-7 TRBV7-2
CASSPRGRQSSGNTIYF TGTGCCAGCTCACCACGGGGGCGACAGAGCTCTGGAAACACCATATATTTT . . TRBJ1-3 TRBV18
CASSLTSNEQFF TGCGCCAGCAGCTTGACTTCCAATGAGCAGTTCTTC . few TRBJ2-1 TRBV5-1
CASSQEGFAHEGNIQYF TGCGCCAGCAGCCAAGAAGGTTTTGCCCACGAGGGAAACATTCAGTACTTC . . TRBJ2-4 TRBV4-1